This TCR beta chain derives from a study of blood T cell repertoires in COVID-19. V shed 6 bases and J shed 4 bases, with 18 bases lying between them. The length of the CDR3 is 15 residues. Germline V lookup: CDR1 KGHSH, CDR2 LQKENI. Assay used: immunoSEQ multiplex PCR; TCRdb lists only in-frame clones, some missing. The data show about 130,000 clones, with around nine tenths seen just once and around 4.6% held by the top ten. The chain is built from TRBV18 and TRBJ1-2; D gene unclear. The sequenced sample was peripheral blood. The receptor comes from a man in his fifties or sixties with COVID-19, enrolled during active disease. CDR3 in DNA: TGTGCCAGCTCTCCCCAGGTGGAGGAGGCCTATGGCTACACCTTC. It specifies CASSPQVEEAYGYTF.